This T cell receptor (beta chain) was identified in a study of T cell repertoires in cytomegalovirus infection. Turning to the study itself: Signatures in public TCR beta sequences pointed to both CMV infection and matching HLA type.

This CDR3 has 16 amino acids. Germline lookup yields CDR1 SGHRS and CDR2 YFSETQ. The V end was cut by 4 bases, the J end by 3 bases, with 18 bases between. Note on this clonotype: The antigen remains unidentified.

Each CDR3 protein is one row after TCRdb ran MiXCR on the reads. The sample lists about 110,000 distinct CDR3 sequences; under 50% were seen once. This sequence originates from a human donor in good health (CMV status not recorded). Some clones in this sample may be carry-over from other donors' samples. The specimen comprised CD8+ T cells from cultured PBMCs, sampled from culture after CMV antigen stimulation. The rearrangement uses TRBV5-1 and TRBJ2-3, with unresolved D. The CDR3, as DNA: TGCGCCAGCAGCCCCAAACCAGCATACGGAACAGATACGCAGTATTTT. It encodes CASSPKPAYGTDTQYF.